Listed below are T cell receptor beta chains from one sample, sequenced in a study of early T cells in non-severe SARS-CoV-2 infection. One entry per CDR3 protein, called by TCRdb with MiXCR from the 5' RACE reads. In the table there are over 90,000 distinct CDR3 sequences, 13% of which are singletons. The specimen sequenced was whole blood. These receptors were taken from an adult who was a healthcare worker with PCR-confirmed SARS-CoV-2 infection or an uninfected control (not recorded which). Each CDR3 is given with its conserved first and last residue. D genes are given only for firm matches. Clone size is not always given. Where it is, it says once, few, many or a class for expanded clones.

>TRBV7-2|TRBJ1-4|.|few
CASSLWRGPNEKLFF
TGTGCCAGCAGCTTATGGAGGGGCCCGAATGAAAAACTGTTTTTT
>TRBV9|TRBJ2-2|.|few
CASSVASGNTGELFF
TGTGCCAGCAGCGTTGCAAGCGGGAACACCGGGGAGCTGTTTTTT
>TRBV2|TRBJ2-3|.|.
CASVEDTQYF
TGTGCCAGCGTTGAAGATACGCAGTATTTT
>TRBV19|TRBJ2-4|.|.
CASSTTGLAKNIQYF
TGTGCCAGTAGTACCACGGGGCTAGCCAAAAACATTCAGTACTTC
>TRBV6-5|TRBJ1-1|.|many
CASSHRETNTEAFF
TGTGCCAGCAGCCACAGGGAGACGAACACTGAAGCTTTCTTT
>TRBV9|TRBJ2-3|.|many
CASSRDADTQYF
TGTGCCAGCAGCAGGGACGCAGATACGCAGTATTTT
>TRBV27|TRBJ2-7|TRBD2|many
CASSRTSGNYEQYF
TGTGCCAGCAGCCGGACTAGCGGGAACTACGAGCAGTACTTC
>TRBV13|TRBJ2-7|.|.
CASSTTGIGNEQYF
TGTGCCAGCAGCACCACAGGAATCGGCAACGAGCAGTACTTC
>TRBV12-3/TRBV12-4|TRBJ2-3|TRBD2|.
CASSLREGWTDTQYF
TGTGCCAGCAGCCTACGGGAGGGATGGACAGATACGCAGTATTTT
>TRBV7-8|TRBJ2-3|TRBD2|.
CASSLVKRISGSSDTDTQYF
TGTGCCAGCAGCTTAGTAAAAAGAATAAGCGGGAGTTCGGACACAGATACGCAGTATTTT
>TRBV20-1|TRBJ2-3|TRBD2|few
CSARDSPSGRALIDTQYF
TGCAGTGCTAGAGATAGCCCTAGCGGGAGGGCCTTAATAGATACGCAGTATTTT
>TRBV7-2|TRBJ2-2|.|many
CASSLGGGSNTGELFF
TGTGCCAGCAGCTTAGGAGGGGGGTCCAACACCGGGGAGCTGTTTTTT
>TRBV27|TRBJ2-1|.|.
CASSLRTVYNEQFF
TGTGCCAGCAGCCTACGGACAGTCTACAATGAGCAGTTCTTC
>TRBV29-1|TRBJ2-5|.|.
CSVDIGSRGETQYF
TGCAGCGTTGATATCGGTAGTCGCGGGGAGACCCAGTACTTC
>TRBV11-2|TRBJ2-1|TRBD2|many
CASSPGTSGYNEQFF
TGTGCCAGCAGCCCCGGGACTAGCGGGTACAATGAGCAGTTCTTC
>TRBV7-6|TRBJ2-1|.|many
CASGLSGSSYNEQFF
TGTGCCAGCGGTTTGAGCGGAAGCTCCTACAATGAGCAGTTCTTC
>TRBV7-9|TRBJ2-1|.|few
CASSRALGIEAYNEQFF
TGTGCCAGCAGCAGGGCCTTGGGAATAGAAGCCTACAATGAGCAGTTCTTC
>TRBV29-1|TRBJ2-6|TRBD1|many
CSVPGQTNSGANVLTF
TGCAGCGTTCCGGGACAGACAAACTCTGGGGCCAACGTCCTGACTTTC
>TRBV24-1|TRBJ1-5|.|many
CATKQMPEPKFQPQHF
TGTGCCACCAAACAAATGCCCGAACCGAAATTTCAGCCCCAGCATTTT
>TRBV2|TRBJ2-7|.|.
CASSDVLDANYEQYF
TGTGCCAGCAGTGATGTGTTGGACGCCAACTACGAGCAGTACTTC
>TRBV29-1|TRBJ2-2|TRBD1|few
CSVLAGGWNTGELFF
TGCAGCGTTCTGGCAGGGGGCTGGAACACCGGGGAGCTGTTTTTT
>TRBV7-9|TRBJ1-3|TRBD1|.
CASSRQGLSGNTIYF
TGTGCCAGCAGCCGACAGGGCCTCTCTGGAAACACCATATATTTT
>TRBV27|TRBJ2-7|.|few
CASSLRRDGDEQYF
TGTGCCAGCAGTTTACGTCGGGATGGGGACGAGCAGTACTTC
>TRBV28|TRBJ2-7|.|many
CASSLPQGPHEQYF
TGTGCCAGCAGTTTACCACAGGGTCCCCACGAGCAGTACTTC
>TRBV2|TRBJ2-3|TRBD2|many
CASIPARLAGGGTQYF
TGTGCCAGCATCCCAGCAAGGCTAGCGGGAGGAGGTACGCAGTATTTT